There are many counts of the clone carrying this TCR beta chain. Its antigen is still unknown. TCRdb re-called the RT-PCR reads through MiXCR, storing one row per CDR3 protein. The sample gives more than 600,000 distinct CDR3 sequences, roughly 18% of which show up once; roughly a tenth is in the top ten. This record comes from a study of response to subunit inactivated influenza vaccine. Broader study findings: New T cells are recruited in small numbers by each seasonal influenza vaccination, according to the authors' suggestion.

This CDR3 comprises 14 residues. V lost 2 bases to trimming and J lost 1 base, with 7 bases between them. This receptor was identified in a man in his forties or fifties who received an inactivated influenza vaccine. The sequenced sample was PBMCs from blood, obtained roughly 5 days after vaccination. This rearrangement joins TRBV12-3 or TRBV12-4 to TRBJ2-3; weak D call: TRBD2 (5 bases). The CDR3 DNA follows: TGTGCCAGCAGTTTACTAGCCGGCACAGATACGCAGTATTTT. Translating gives CASSLLAGTDTQYF.